A selection of T cell receptor beta chains follows, all from one sample in a study of T cells in Graves' hyperthyroidism and ophthalmopathy. TCRdb reprocessed the multiplex PCR reads with MiXCR, giving one entry per CDR3 protein. The sample consists of hundreds of thousands of distinct CDR3 sequences, roughly 15% of them appearing once. Source material: blood. The receptors here all came from a woman aged 18-29 years with Graves' ophthalmopathy. CDR3s include the opening cysteine and the closing phenylalanine or tryptophan. The D gene is left open where the match is weak.

j_call v_call d_call cdr3_aa
TRBJ1-2 TRBV14 . CASSQDRASVNYGYTF
TRBJ1-2 TRBV5-1 . CASSTDRRNYGYTF
TRBJ2-7 TRBV7-9 TRBD2 CASSPPGFSSGITYEQYF
TRBJ1-5 TRBV12-3/TRBV12-4 . CASEWGEGNQPQHF
TRBJ1-2 TRBV4-1 . CASSPSGQNYGYTF
TRBJ2-4 TRBV28 . CASSFIAGGQAKNIQYF
TRBJ1-3 TRBV15 . CATSSPTGRGNTIYF
TRBJ1-2 TRBV19 TRBD1 CASSRDSLGGLYGYTF
TRBJ1-1 TRBV11-1 . CASSLEGRAEAFF
TRBJ2-1 TRBV12-3/TRBV12-4 . CASANPGGNEQFF
TRBJ2-2 TRBV5-1 . CASSLIGWELFF
TRBJ2-7 TRBV14 . CASSQDRRPLEQYF
TRBJ1-2 TRBV4-1 . CASSHRPGQGFPSTFSNYGYTF
TRBJ1-1 TRBV27 . CASSFPSTRFEAFF
TRBJ2-1 TRBV27 . CASSSDTPDEQFF
TRBJ1-2 TRBV29-1 . CSAGGDGYTF
TRBJ1-1 TRBV7-6 . CASSLGPQGNTEAFF
TRBJ2-3 TRBV20-1 . CSASLSASIFVNTQYF
TRBJ1-1 TRBV13 . CASSQTMGDTEAFF
TRBJ2-7 TRBV20-1 . CSARDRTVSYEQYF
TRBJ2-3 TRBV28 TRBD1 CASSQGQGGAPYDTQYF
TRBJ1-1 TRBV3-1 TRBD1 CASSQTPGQGPMGDTEAFF
TRBJ1-1 TRBV6-1 . CASSRRIGENTEAFF